What follows are 32 T cell receptor beta chains derived from one specimen sequenced in a study of blood T cell repertoires in COVID-19. The table came from immunoSEQ multiplex PCR; TCRdb's copy has only in-frame clones and leaves some out. The sample carries fewer than 300,000 clones, roughly four fifths recorded once. The specimen was peripheral blood. These TCRs come from a person aged 65-85 years with COVID-19, enrolled during active disease.

The CDR3 is CASEDAHGGSQETQYF. The CDR3 nucleotides are TGTGCCAGCGAGGACGCTCACGGGGGAAGCCAAGAGACCCAGTACTTC. This sequence joins TRBV19 and TRBJ2-5; possibly TRBD2 for D (6 bases). The CDR3 sequence is 16 residues long. Trimming took off 9 bases at V and 1 base at J, with 21 bases between the two ends. CDR1 is LNHDA, CDR2 SQIVND, per germline (reference sequence).

The chain recombines TRBV11-3 with TRBJ2-1, with D perhaps TRBD2 (5 bases). This CDR3 spans 15 amino acids. From germline, CDR1 is SGHNT and CDR2 YENEEA. Trimming left V 2 bases short and J 6 bases short, with 14 bases between. DNA of the CDR3: TGTGCCAGCAGCTTAAGTCTAGCTGGTGTCAATGAGCAGTTCTTC. Translating it yields CASSLSLAGVNEQFF.

The chain recombines TRBV7-2 with TRBJ1-5; TRBD1 matches 8 bases. The V and J ends lost 2 bases and 8 bases, in that order; junction bases with no gene match: 8. This CDR3 region has 15 residues. Germline V gives CDR1 SGHTA, CDR2 FQGNSA. The CDR3 loop reads CASSLQGAESKPQHF. DNA for the CDR3: TGTGCCAGCAGCTTACAGGGGGCAGAGAGCAAGCCCCAGCATTTT.

The J gene is TRBJ2-2, the V gene TRBV6-2 or TRBV6-3; 10 bases match TRBD1. J was trimmed by 4 bases and V by 5 bases; bases with no gene match: 10. The germline V gene encodes CDR1 MNHEY and CDR2 SVGEGT. This CDR3 is built from 17 residues. In DNA, the CDR3 is TGTGCCAGCAGTAATGGACCGGGACAGGGGACCACCGGGGAGCTGTTTTTT. This codes for CASSNGPGQGTTGELFF.

The chain links TRBV5-4 to TRBJ2-2, with a tentative D call TRBD2 (6 bases). CDR3 size: 17 residues. Germline CDR1 and CDR2: SGHNT and YYREEE (reference sequence). Between the trimmed V and J ends, which lost 4 bases and 6 bases, there was a span of 22 bases. CDR3 DNA sequence: TGTGCCAGCAGCCCGATCGCGGGGTCTTCCTCCCCCGGGGAGCTGTTTTTT. Protein: CASSPIAGSSSPGELFF.

The chain has TRBV24-1 and TRBJ2-3; perhaps TRBD1 as D (6 bases). Trimming removed 4 bases from V and 4 bases from J, with 20 bases in between. Germline CDR1 is KGHDR and CDR2 is SFDVKD. There are 17 residues in the CDR3. DNA for the CDR3: TGTGCCACCAGTGAAACCCCGGCCAAGGGGGTGTCAGATACGCAGTATTTT. It yields the protein CATSETPAKGVSDTQYF.

V gene TRBV2 combines with J gene TRBJ1-1; possible D gene TRBD1, 6 bases. Germline CDR1 is SNHLY and CDR2 is FYNNEI. The CDR3 has 15 residues. Deletions cut 5 bases from V and 1 base from J, with 14 bases between. This chain's CDR3 is CASSKTGTKNTEAFF. Written as DNA, the CDR3 is TGTGCCAGCAGTAAAACCGGGACAAAGAACACTGAAGCTTTCTTT.

The rearrangement joins TRBV28 to TRBJ2-5; 8 positions match TRBD1. Losses at the gene ends were 5 bases for V and 2 bases for J; bases not matched to a gene: 10. This CDR3 contains 16 residues. Germline lookup yields CDR1 MDHEN and CDR2 SYDVKM. The CDR3 nucleotides read TGTGCCAGCAGTAAGACCCCCGGGACAGGACAAGAGACCCAGTACTTC. Amino acid sequence: CASSKTPGTGQETQYF.

The chain carries TRBV28 and TRBJ1-5; possible D gene TRBD1, 6 bases. The CDR3 covers 15 residues. V lost 4 bases and J lost 4, with 14 bases in between. Per germline, CDR1 MDHEN and CDR2 SYDVKM. CDR3 residues: CASSYGTGSNQPQHF. CDR3 bases: TGTGCCAGCAGTTATGGAACAGGGTCTAATCAGCCCCAGCATTTT.

J is TRBJ1-1 and V is TRBV4-3; 8 bases fit TRBD1. This CDR3 comprises 20 residues. V lost 0 bases and J lost 1; bases outside the gene matches: 16. CDR1 LGHNA and CDR2 YSLEER come from the germline V gene. The CDR3 region has the DNA TGCGCCAGCAGCCAAGATTTGACTGGACAGGGACGGTCCAAGAACACTGAAGCTTTCTTT. This encodes CASSQDLTGQGRSKNTEAFF.

This clone was counted a single time. V usage is TRBV4-2 and J usage is TRBJ2-7; 10 bases match TRBD2. Germline V gene sequence: CDR1 LGHNA, CDR2 YNFKEQ. J lost 2 bases, V lost 4 bases, and 8 bases had no gene match. The CDR3 loop spans 16 amino acids. CDR3 DNA: TGTGCCAGCAGCCCACCCGGGACTAGCGTTCCCTACGAGCAGTACTTC. Protein product: CASSPPGTSVPYEQYF.

This chain joins TRBV7-2 and TRBJ2-2; TRBD2 might be the D (6 bases). Trimming pared 6 bases from V and 5 bases from J, leaving 19 bases between. CDR1 is SGHTA, CDR2 FQGNSA, per germline. This CDR3 is built from 16 residues. DNA of the CDR3: TGTGCCAGCAGGGAGTCCGCCGGGGGTTCTACCGGGGAGCTGTTTTTT. Translated, it gives CASRESAGGSTGELFF. The full variable domain, with the rest looked up from reference TRBV7-2 and TRBJ2-2, is GAGVSQSPSNKVTEKGKDVELRCDPISGHTALYWYRQSLGQGLEFLIYFQGNSAPDKSGLPSDRFSAERTGGSVSTLTIQRTQQEDSAVYLCASRESAGGSTGELFFGEGSRLTVL.

The CDR3 sequence: CASSQGLARQYF. The CDR3 bases are TGTGCCAGCAGCCAGGGACTAGCGCGGCAGTACTTC. The V and J genes are TRBV5-4 and TRBJ2-7; TRBD2 aligns across 10 bases. J gave up 9 bases and V 4 bases, and 4 bases lay outside the gene matches. The CDR3 consists of 12 residues. Germline V gene lookup returns CDR1 SGHNT and CDR2 YYREEE (reference sequence).

The sample holds one count of this clone. The rearrangement uses TRBV5-1 and TRBJ2-5, with D possibly matching TRBD1 (6 bases). Germline V gives CDR1 SGHRS, CDR2 YFSETQ. V was cut by 0 bases and J by 5 bases, with 11 bases left in between. The CDR3 totals 14 residues. The CDR3 nucleotides are TGCGCCAGCAGCTTGGTACAGGGTGGGGAGACCCAGTACTTC. Amino acid sequence: CASSLVQGGETQYF.

V is TRBV27 and J is TRBJ2-7; maybe TRBD1 (5 bases). Germline V gene data show CDR1 as MNHEY and CDR2 as SMNVEV (reference sequence). The V end lost 6 bases, the J end lost 2 bases, and 14 bases lay between the germline ends. The CDR3 is 14 residues long. CDR3 sequence (DNA): TGTGCCAGCAGCAGATACAGGAGTGCCTACGAGCAGTACTTC. It yields the protein CASSRYRSAYEQYF.

J is TRBJ1-4 and V is TRBV5-4; 11 nucleotides agree with TRBD1. Trimming cost V 10 bases and J 2 bases; bases outside gene matches: 7. The germline CDR1 and CDR2 sequences are SGHNT and YYREEE (reference sequence). The CDR3 extends over 15 amino acids. The CDR3 spells CAAGTGGATNEKLFF. In nucleotides, the CDR3 is TGTGCCGCCGGGACAGGGGGTGCGACTAATGAAAAACTGTTTTTT.

V gene TRBV6-2 or TRBV6-3 combines with J gene TRBJ2-2, with TRBD2 matching over 8 bases. Trimming cost V 2 bases and J 6 bases; bases outside gene matches: 5. The length of the CDR3 is 15 residues. Germline CDR1 MNHEY, CDR2 SVGEGT. In nucleotides, the CDR3 is TGTGCCAGCAGTTACAAGAGCGGGGGCGCCGGGGAGCTGTTTTTT. Protein sequence: CASSYKSGGAGELFF.

Regarding this clone: This specimen includes other DNA sequences encoding the same CDR3. The chain is built from TRBV7-2 and TRBJ1-2; TRBD1 matches at 8 bases. J was trimmed by 5 bases and V by 1 base; bases with no gene match: 6. The CDR3 is 15 amino acids. CDR1 SGHTA and CDR2 FQGNSA come from the germline V gene. The CDR3 bases are TGTGCCAGCAGCTTAGGGCCAGGACAGGGATATGGCTACACCTTC. Amino acid sequence: CASSLGPGQGYGYTF. Full variable domain (missing parts from reference TRBV7-2 and TRBJ1-2): GAGVSQSPSNKVTEKGKDVELRCDPISGHTALYWYRQSLGQGLEFLIYFQGNSAPDKSGLPSDRFSAERTGGSVSTLTIQRTQQEDSAVYLCASSLGPGQGYGYTFGSGTRLTVV.

The chain couples TRBV9 to TRBJ2-7, with 10 bases identical to TRBD1. V was pared by 3 bases and J by 0 bases, with 9 bases of the junction left unmatched. Germline V lookup: CDR1 SGDLS, CDR2 YYNGEE. The CDR3 runs 17 residues. This CDR3 reads CASSARGDRGGSYEQYF. The CDR3, as DNA: TGTGCCAGCAGCGCCAGGGGGGACAGGGGTGGCTCCTACGAGCAGTACTTC.

The chain combines TRBV7-2 with TRBJ2-1; TRBD1 matches at 9 bases. The J segment lost 2 bases and the V segment lost 0 bases, leaving 2 bases of the junction unmatched. The CDR3 totals 16 residues. Germline-derived CDR1 and CDR2 are SGHTA and FQGNSA. The CDR3 spells CASSLAGQGPYNEQFF. The DNA of the CDR3 is TGTGCCAGCAGCTTAGCGGGACAGGGACCCTACAATGAGCAGTTCTTC.

The chain couples TRBV27 to TRBJ2-7; 12 bases align to TRBD2. Germline V gene lookup returns CDR1 MNHEY and CDR2 SMNVEV (reference sequence). J lost 5 bases, V lost 9 bases, and 5 bases had no gene match. The CDR3 contains 13 residues. The CDR3 coding sequence is TGTGCCAGTAAACTAGCGGGGGGCCACGAGCAGTACTTC. As protein: CASKLAGGHEQYF.

This clone was seen more than once but under ten times. The rearrangement joins TRBV4-3 to TRBJ2-2; 11 nucleotides line up with TRBD2. CDR1 LGHNA and CDR2 YSLEER come from the germline V gene. The CDR3 length is 18 residues. With V trimmed by 4 bases and J by 7 bases, 14 bases remained unmatched. The CDR3 spells CASSPAVAGGWEVGELFF. For the CDR3, the DNA is TGCGCCAGCAGCCCAGCCGTAGCGGGAGGGTGGGAGGTCGGGGAGCTGTTTTTT.

Only a few counts were recorded for this clone. V is TRBV27 and J is TRBJ1-5; 8 nucleotides match TRBD1. Trimming at V came to 4 bases and at J to 9 bases, leaving 8 bases not matched to a gene. The CDR3 is 14 amino acids. Germline values: CDR1 MNHEY, CDR2 SMNVEV (reference sequence). The CDR3 reads CASSSGTGGLPQHF. CDR3 nucleotide sequence: TGTGCCAGCAGTTCCGGGACAGGCGGTTTGCCCCAGCATTTT.

This chain connects TRBV19 to TRBJ1-5; 8 bases align to TRBD1. The germline V gene encodes CDR1 LNHDA and CDR2 SQIVND (reference sequence). The CDR3 sequence is 15 residues long. Trimming at V came to 6 bases and at J to 3 bases, leaving 7 bases not matched to a gene. CDR3 sequence (DNA): TGTGCCAGTAGCCCCGGGACAGGAAACAATCAGCCCCAGCATTTT. It specifies CASSPGTGNNQPQHF.

This chain links TRBV11-2 with TRBJ2-3; the D gene is possibly TRBD1 (6 bases). V lost 1 base and J lost 2, with 10 bases in between. This CDR3 has 15 amino acids. Per germline, CDR1 SGHAT and CDR2 FQNNGV. The CDR3 sequence is CASSLVRGTTDTQYF. CDR3 in DNA: TGTGCCAGCAGCTTAGTCAGGGGAACCACAGATACGCAGTATTTT.

The chain is built from TRBV6-4 and TRBJ1-4; D possibly corresponds to TRBD1 (5 bases). Germline CDR1 MRHNA, CDR2 SNTAGT. V dropped 5 bases and J dropped 5 bases, with 15 bases sitting between them. CDR3 length: 15 residues. The CDR3 loop reads CASSPTGTRNEKLFF. The CDR3 nucleotides read TGTGCCAGCAGTCCCACCGGGACTCGGAATGAAAAACTGTTTTTT.

V usage is TRBV11-1 and J usage is TRBJ2-7; D possibly corresponds to TRBD2 (5 bases). V was cut by 1 base and J by 5 bases, with 15 bases left in between. The CDR3 totals 15 residues. CDR1 is SGHAT, CDR2 FQDESV, per germline (reference sequence). CDR3 in DNA: TGTGCCAGCAGCTTAGTCAGGTCGCCCGGGAACGAGCAGTACTTC. Translated, it gives CASSLVRSPGNEQYF. The complete variable domain, with remaining parts taken from reference TRBV11-1 and TRBJ2-7, reads EAEVAQSPRYKITEKSQAVAFWCDPISGHATLYWYRQILGQGPELLVQFQDESVVDDSQLPKDRFSAERLKGVDSTLKIQPAELGDSAMYLCASSLVRSPGNEQYFGPGTRLTVT.

A few counts support this clone. The chain uses TRBV5-1 and TRBJ2-7; 7 positions match TRBD1. Germline-derived CDR1 and CDR2 are SGHRS and YFSETQ. The CDR3 runs to 14 residues. The V and J ends lost 3 bases and 3 bases, in that order; junction bases with no gene match: 6. The CDR3 reads CASSYKDRNYEQYF. Here the CDR3 DNA reads TGCGCCAGCAGCTACAAGGACAGGAACTACGAGCAGTACTTC.

This sequence joins TRBV28 and TRBJ1-2; 7 nucleotides agree with TRBD1. This CDR3 contains 13 residues. The J segment lost 2 bases and the V segment lost 10 bases, leaving 7 bases of the junction unmatched. CDR1 is MDHEN, CDR2 SYDVKM, per germline. DNA of the CDR3: TGTGCCATTGCCACAGGGGCCAACTATGGCTACACCTTC. Protein sequence: CAIATGANYGYTF.

The DNA for the CDR3 is TGTGCAAGTCGCTCGGGACAGGGACATAGCAATCAGCCCCAGCATTTT. Amino acids: CASRSGQGHSNQPQHF. The chain combines TRBV12-2 with TRBJ1-5; TRBD1 was called by the table and not checked on the DNA. TRBV12-2 is a listed pseudogene. The CDR3 is made up of 16 amino acids.

The V gene is TRBV7-2, the J gene TRBJ2-5, with D uncertain. Germline CDR1 SGHTA, CDR2 FQGNSA. With 1 base removed from V and 4 bases from J, the gap between germline ends came to 4 bases. This CDR3 spans 12 amino acids. The chain's CDR3 is CASSLERETQYF. The CDR3 coding sequence is TGTGCCAGCAGCTTAGAGCGAGAGACCCAGTACTTC.

The gene calls are TRBV30 and TRBJ2-7; TRBD2 is a possible D gene (5 bases). CDR1 GTSNPN and CDR2 SVGIG come from the germline V gene (reference sequence). Trimming took 2 bases from V and 0 from J, leaving 11 bases between them. CDR3 size: 14 residues. The CDR3 bases are TGTGCCTGGAGTCGGGGTCAAATCTCCTACGAGCAGTACTTC. It yields the protein CAWSRGQISYEQYF.